Described below is a single T cell receptor beta chain sequence and its context. Its antigen is unidentified. Other DNA sequences of this sample code for an identical CDR3. Roughly 200 ng DNA, 30,000 or so T cell genomes, went into each sorted-subset replicate PCR. TCRdb's table, derived via immunoSEQ multiplex PCR, lists solely in-frame clones and lacks some. The sample shows roughly 590,000 clones, just under 97% of them seen only once. Per the germline V gene, CDR1 is SGDLS and CDR2 is YYNGEE. This CDR3 is built from 12 residues. V gave up 2 bases and J gave up 7 bases, with 7 bases separating them. CD45RO-negative CD8 cells positively selected for CCR7 made up the naive population, which excluded terminally differentiated effector memory CD45RA+ cells. The source of the sample is a study of shared clonotypes between healthy human individuals. Whole-study findings and limits: Researchers sampled blood only, noting tissue repertoires likely differ. Clonotypes that were shared across four donors made up approximately 5.1% of naive CD4 clonotypes.

The sequenced material came from naive CD8+ T cells sorted from blood. The gene calls are TRBV9 and TRBJ2-1; D may be TRBD2 (5 bases). The receptor was derived from a woman aged 25 to 39 in good health. CDR3 amino acids: CASSVSGNEQFF. DNA of the CDR3: TGTGCCAGCAGCGTGAGCGGTAATGAGCAGTTCTTC.